These 24 T cell receptor beta chains share one sample of origin, sequenced in a study of tumor-infiltrating lymphocytes in localized non-small cell lung cancer (dated by TCRdb to about 2021). Library preparation employed the immunoSEQ multiplex PCR assay. TCRdb mirrors the immuneACCESS table, restricted to in-frame sequences. Some clones are absent from its copies; in checked studies, under half trace to an unresolved V gene, and the reason for the others is unknown. This sample gives roughly 30,000 clones in total; roughly 88% of them show up just once. Of the sample, about 2.1% is held by the ten largest clones. Sequenced sample: lung tumor tissue. The receptors come from a human donor with non-small cell lung cancer.

The rearrangement joins TRBV5-5 to TRBJ2-6; D call uncertain. V lost 2 bases to trimming and J lost 4 bases, with 16 bases between them. The germline V gene has CDR1 SGHKS and CDR2 YYEKEE (reference sequence). The CDR3 is made up of 17 amino acids. This chain's CDR3 is CASSFLDRSRGANVLTF. The CDR3 DNA sequence: TGTGCCAGCAGCTTCCTGGACCGCTCGAGGGGGGCCAACGTCCTGACTTTC. Supplemented by reference TRBV5-5 and TRBJ2-6, the full variable domain reads DAGVTQSPTHLIKTRGQQVTLRCSPISGHKSVSWYQQVLGQGPQFIFQYYEKEERGRGNFPDRFSARQFPNYSSELNVNALLLGDSALYLCASSFLDRSRGANVLTFGAGSRLTVL.

In its sample, this clone was seen once. The chain combines TRBV5-1 with TRBJ1-2; 8 bases are shared with TRBD1. V gave up 5 bases and J gave up 8 bases; unmatched junction bases: 11. Germline CDR1 reads SGHRS; CDR2 reads YFSETQ. The CDR3 is 14 residues long. CDR3 in amino acids: CASRGQGGVYGYTF. CDR3 DNA sequence: TGCGCCAGCAGAGGACAGGGAGGTGTCTACGGCTACACCTTC.

The chain joins TRBV7-2 to TRBJ2-7; 9 bases are shared with TRBD1. Germline values: CDR1 SGHTA, CDR2 FQGNSA. The CDR3 is 16 residues long. V lost 7 bases and J lost 5; bases outside the gene matches: 15. DNA for the CDR3: TGTGCCAGCACCCAACCCGCCGGGACAGGGCGCAACGAGCAGTACTTC. Encoded protein: CASTQPAGTGRNEQYF.

The chain combines TRBV5-1 with TRBJ1-3, with 7 nucleotides matching TRBD1. The length of the CDR3 is 16 residues. Germline V lookup: CDR1 SGHRS, CDR2 YFSETQ. The junction had 10 bases not matched to a gene; V was cut back by 4 bases and J by 3 bases. CDR3 loop: CASSPAPQGLGNTIYF. The CDR3 DNA is TGCGCCAGCAGCCCGGCCCCACAGGGGCTTGGAAACACCATATATTTT.

The rearrangement joins TRBV28 to TRBJ1-2; D not certain. CDR3 length equals 12 residues. Trimming took 6 bases from V and 6 from J, leaving 11 bases between them. Germline CDR1 and CDR2: MDHEN and SYDVKM. CDR3 protein: CASRYSLNGYTF. CDR3 nucleotide sequence: TGTGCCAGCAGATACAGCCTAAATGGCTACACCTTC.

The V gene is TRBV7-2, the J gene TRBJ1-5; D gene unclear. The CDR3 covers 13 residues. The germline V gene encodes CDR1 SGHTA and CDR2 FQGNSA. Trimming cost V 1 base and J 1 base, with 2 bases left between them. DNA of the CDR3: TGTGCCAGCAGCTTAGTCAGCAATCAGCCCCAGCATTTT. As protein: CASSLVSNQPQHF.

This chain connects TRBV9 to TRBJ2-7; D gene uncertain. The CDR3 covers 13 residues. From germline, CDR1 is SGDLS and CDR2 YYNGEE. V was trimmed by 3 bases and J by 3 bases, leaving 10 bases between them. CDR3 sequence (DNA): TGTGCCAGCAGCGGAGGCAGTATCTACGAGCAGTACTTC. It yields the protein CASSGGSIYEQYF.

V is TRBV10-3 and J is TRBJ1-1, with TRBD1 matching 7 bases. This CDR3 is built from 14 residues. J gave up 1 base and V 4 bases, and 3 bases lay outside the gene matches. Germline V gene sequence: CDR1 ENHRY, CDR2 SYGVKD. The CDR3 region is CAISGGDRNTEAFF. CDR3 DNA sequence: TGTGCCATCAGTGGGGGGGACAGGAACACTGAAGCTTTCTTT.

This clone has only one observation. The chain couples TRBV11-1 to TRBJ2-2, with D perhaps TRBD1 (5 bases). This CDR3 comprises 13 residues. Germline CDR1 reads SGHAT; CDR2 reads FQDESV (reference sequence). V gave up 7 bases and J gave up 6 bases, with 12 bases separating them. This CDR3 reads CASNPWGSGELFF. CDR3 in DNA: TGTGCCAGCAACCCCTGGGGCTCCGGGGAGCTGTTTTTT.

The V call is TRBV5-1, the J call TRBJ1-2; D is unresolved. The germline CDR1 and CDR2 sequences are SGHRS and YFSETQ. Trimming stripped 0 bases from V and 4 bases from J, with 16 bases between. This CDR3 spans 16 amino acids. The CDR3 loop reads CASSLDPAGALYGYTF. Here the CDR3 DNA reads TGCGCCAGCAGCTTGGATCCTGCGGGAGCCCTCTATGGCTACACCTTC.

The rearrangement links TRBV7-2 to TRBJ2-1; no reliable D call. This CDR3 comprises 15 residues. Trimming removed 3 bases from V and 0 bases from J, with 9 bases in between. Per the germline V gene, CDR1 is SGHTA and CDR2 is FQGNSA. The CDR3 protein is CASSLEGFSYNEQFF. As DNA, the CDR3 is TGTGCCAGCAGCTTGGAAGGATTCTCCTACAATGAGCAGTTCTTC.

The V gene is TRBV4-2, the J gene TRBJ2-7; no clear D. Trimming pared 0 bases from V and 2 bases from J, leaving 11 bases between. The germline CDR1 and CDR2 sequences are LGHNA and YNFKEQ. The CDR3 spans 15 residues. The CDR3 nucleotides are TGTGCCAGCAGCCAAGATCGTAATACCCCCTACGAGCAGTACTTC. Its protein is CASSQDRNTPYEQYF.

The chain joins TRBV5-1 to TRBJ2-5, with 7 bases matching TRBD2. V was clipped by 4 bases and J by 1 base; unmatched bases: 10. From germline, CDR1 is SGHRS and CDR2 YFSETQ. The CDR3 consists of 16 residues. The CDR3 spells CASSLRISSGQETQYF. The CDR3 bases are TGCGCCAGCAGCCTACGAATTTCTAGCGGCCAAGAGACCCAGTACTTC.

This chain joins TRBV5-4 and TRBJ2-2; tentatively, D is TRBD2 (6 bases). V lost 0 bases to trimming and J lost 5 bases, with 17 bases between them. CDR1 and CDR2 (germline): SGHNT, YYREEE (reference sequence). There are 17 residues in the CDR3. CDR3 sequence (DNA): TGTGCCAGCAGCTTGGATCCGGACGGAGGGAAGACCGGGGAGCTGTTTTTT. Translation: CASSLDPDGGKTGELFF.

This clone was detected a few times. The V gene is TRBV2, the J gene TRBJ1-4; a possible D gene is TRBD1 (6 bases). Germline V gives CDR1 SNHLY, CDR2 FYNNEI. The V gene lost 6 bases and the J gene lost 8 bases, with 19 bases spanning the gap. The CDR3 runs 15 residues. The CDR3 sequence is CASRGAVVPTEKLFF. The DNA for the CDR3 is TGTGCCAGCAGGGGGGCCGTCGTCCCGACGGAAAAACTGTTTTTT.

The genes are TRBV19 and TRBJ2-5; D is perhaps TRBD1 or TRBD2 (5 bases each). The CDR3 has 14 residues. Looked up from germline, CDR1 is LNHDA and CDR2 is SQIVND (reference sequence). V lost 4 bases and J 5 bases, leaving 14 bases between the germline ends. The DNA for the CDR3 is TGTGCCAGTAGTACATCAGGGAGTCGGGAGACCCAGTACTTC. Encoded protein: CASSTSGSRETQYF.

The rearrangement links TRBV6-5 to TRBJ1-2; the D gene is possibly TRBD1 (5 bases). The CDR3 sequence is 14 residues long. V lost 6 bases and J 4 bases, leaving 15 bases between the germline ends. Per germline, CDR1 MNHEY and CDR2 SVGAGI. The CDR3 DNA reads as TGTGCCAGCAGCAGAGAAAAGGGGACCTATGGCTACACCTTC. It encodes CASSREKGTYGYTF.

The chain recombines TRBV5-1 with TRBJ1-4; unclear D gene. The V and J ends lost 0 bases and 5 bases respectively, with 5 bases between them. CDR3 length: 13 residues. CDR1 and CDR2 from the germline V gene are SGHRS and YFSETQ. Here the CDR3 reads CASSLAENEKLFF. The CDR3 coding sequence is TGCGCCAGCAGCTTGGCCGAGAATGAAAAACTGTTTTTT.

The V gene is TRBV28, the J gene TRBJ1-5; possible D gene TRBD1, 5 bases. Germline V gene sequence: CDR1 MDHEN, CDR2 SYDVKM. V was trimmed by 6 bases and J by 5 bases, leaving 11 bases between them. The CDR3 loop spans 13 amino acids. In DNA form, the CDR3 reads TGTGCCAGCAGAGACGGGACCGATCAGCCCCAGCATTTT. Amino acid sequence: CASRDGTDQPQHF. The full variable domain, in which reference TRBV28 and TRBJ1-5 provide the parts outside the CDR3, is DVKVTQSSRYLVKRTGEKVFLECVQDMDHENMFWYRQDPGLGLRLIYFSYDVKMKEKGDIPEGYSVSREKKERFSLILESASTNQTSMYLCASRDGTDQPQHFGDGTRLSIL.

This rearrangement joins TRBV4-2 to TRBJ1-5, with 9 bases aligning to TRBD1. CDR3 length equals 16 residues. The germline gives CDR1 LGHNA, CDR2 YNFKEQ. Trimming cost V 3 bases and J 5 bases; bases outside gene matches: 8. DNA for the CDR3: TGTGCCAGCAGCCAGGAGCCGGGACAGGGCCATCAGCCCCAGCATTTT. Its protein product is CASSQEPGQGHQPQHF.

The V call is TRBV30, the J call TRBJ2-7; TRBD2 might be the D (6 bases). CDR1 GTSNPN and CDR2 SVGIG come from the germline V gene (reference sequence). The CDR3 is made up of 12 amino acids. The V and J ends lost 3 bases and 9 bases respectively, with 15 bases between them. The CDR3 protein is CAWSPAGNGQYF. In DNA form, the CDR3 reads TGTGCCTGGAGCCCCGCGGGAAATGGGCAGTACTTC.

This clone was seen just once. The chain carries TRBV19 and TRBJ2-7; 8 bases align to TRBD1. Germline CDR1 reads LNHDA; CDR2 reads SQIVND (reference sequence). J lost 3 bases, V lost 5 bases, and 12 bases had no gene match. The CDR3 length is 16 residues. DNA for the CDR3: TGTGCCAGTAGTCTGATCCCGGGACAGGTCGGCTACGAGCAGTACTTC. It encodes CASSLIPGQVGYEQYF.

The CDR3 sequence is CASSFDGGGAEAFF. CDR3 bases: TGTGCCAGCAGCTTTGACGGGGGAGGTGCTGAAGCTTTCTTT. The chain uses TRBV11-2 and TRBJ1-1, with D maybe TRBD1 (5 bases). V was shortened by 3 bases and J by 6 bases, with 14 bases between the two germline ends. Germline CDR1 is SGHAT and CDR2 is FQNNGV. The CDR3 consists of 14 residues.

The rearrangement joins TRBV2 to TRBJ2-1; D possibly corresponds to TRBD1 (6 bases). The CDR3 totals 13 residues. V was trimmed by 6 bases and J by 4 bases, leaving 10 bases between them. From germline, CDR1 is SNHLY and CDR2 FYNNEI. The CDR3 here is CASRNGQYNEQFF. CDR3 nucleotides: TGTGCCAGCAGAAACGGACAGTACAATGAGCAGTTCTTC.